The 9 T cell receptor beta chains below were found in one sample sequenced in a study of T cells in Graves' hyperthyroidism and ophthalmopathy. What was amplified from RNA transcripts were TCR beta CDR3 regions. A set of HTBI primers served as the primers for a first-round RT-PCR of the TCR CDR3. TCRdb reprocessed the multiplex PCR reads via MiXCR and lists one record per CDR3 protein. This table holds about 760,000 distinct CDR3 sequences, approximately 36% found once. Specimen: blood. Receptor source: a woman aged 40 to 50 with Graves' hyperthyroidism.

This chain uses TRBV11-3 with TRBJ2-7; D is tentatively TRBD1 or TRBD2 (5 bases each). V gave up 3 bases and J gave up 4 bases, with 13 bases separating them. The germline CDR1 and CDR2 sequences are SGHNT and YENEEA. CDR3 size: 14 residues. DNA for the CDR3: TGTGCCAGCAGCTTTATGGGACGGTTGTACGAGCAGTACTTC. The encoded protein is CASSFMGRLYEQYF.

The chain links TRBV6-1 to TRBJ2-1; tentatively, D is TRBD2 (6 bases). Trimming cost V 7 bases and J 6 bases, with 16 bases left between them. CDR3 length: 14 residues. Germline CDR1 is MNHNS and CDR2 is SASEGT. CDR3 residues: CASNSPRRVNEQFF. CDR3 DNA: TGTGCCAGCAACTCACCCAGGAGGGTCAATGAGCAGTTCTTC.

As for this clonotype: A much more abundant neighbour one base away suggests this may be a read error. Here the CDR3 omits its conserved ending phenylalanine or tryptophan, so a read error is the likely source. The J gene is TRBJ1-2, the V gene TRBV7-9, with no clear D. CDR1 is SEHNR and CDR2 is FQNEAQ in the germline V gene (reference sequence). V dropped 3 bases and J dropped 6 bases, with 8 bases sitting between them. This CDR3 is built from 12 residues. The CDR3 DNA follows: TGTGCCAGCAGCTTGAGCGCAAATGGCTACACCCTC. Amino acid sequence: CASSLSANGYTL.

This clonotype was counted ten times or more. The CDR3 sequence is CSGTDSYEQYF. CDR3 coding DNA: TGCAGTGGGACAGACTCCTACGAGCAGTACTTC. The V and J genes are TRBV20-1 and TRBJ2-7; perhaps TRBD1 as D (6 bases). The germline V and J ends were trimmed by 7 bases and 0 bases, with 7 bases remaining between them. The CDR3 runs 11 residues. Germline values: CDR1 DFQATT, CDR2 SNEGSKA (reference sequence).

This clonotype was picked up many times. This chain joins TRBV19 and TRBJ1-3; D is uncertain. From germline, CDR1 is LNHDA and CDR2 SQIVND (reference sequence). This CDR3 has 15 amino acids. V lost 5 bases and J lost 0, with 11 bases in between. CDR3 in amino acids: CASSPTPGSGNTIYF. DNA of the CDR3: TGTGCCAGTAGTCCCACTCCAGGCTCTGGAAACACCATATATTTT. The full variable domain, completed using reference TRBV19 and TRBJ1-3, is DGGITQSPKYLFRKEGQNVTLSCEQNLNHDAMYWYRQDPGQGLRLIYYSQIVNDFQKGDIAEGYSVSREKKESFPLTVTSAQKNPTAFYLCASSPTPGSGNTIYFGEGSWLTVV.

This clonotype was recorded at least ten times. The gene calls are TRBV2 and TRBJ1-5; TRBD1 matches at 7 bases. The J segment lost 11 bases and the V segment lost 8 bases, leaving 12 bases of the junction unmatched. CDR1 and CDR2 (germline): SNHLY, FYNNEI. The CDR3 has 13 amino acids. The CDR3 spells CASQRQGPSAQHF. CDR3 DNA sequence: TGTGCCAGCCAGCGACAGGGTCCTTCGGCCCAGCATTTT.

The CDR3 reads CASSFAGGRLYF. In nucleotides, the CDR3 is TGTGCCAGCAGTTTTGCGGGAGGGCGGCTGTACTTC. The chain employs TRBV12-3 or TRBV12-4 and TRBJ2-7; 9 bases align to TRBD2. The CDR3 is 12 residues long. V lost 3 bases to trimming and J lost 12 bases; unmatched junction nucleotides: 6.

There are a few counts of this clonotype. The chain carries TRBV27 and TRBJ1-1, with 8 bases aligning to TRBD1. This CDR3 comprises 16 residues. The J segment lost 2 bases and the V segment lost 6 bases, leaving 11 bases of the junction unmatched. Germline CDR1 is MNHEY and CDR2 is SMNVEV (reference sequence). The CDR3 nucleotides read TGTGCCAGCAGCCCCGGGACAGGCTTTTATAACACTGAAGCTTTCTTT. Translating gives CASSPGTGFYNTEAFF.

This clonotype showed up just a few times. The chain couples TRBV4-1 to TRBJ1-4, with a tentative D call TRBD1 (6 bases). Per the germline V gene, CDR1 is MGHRA and CDR2 is YSYEKL. Between the trimmed V and J ends, which lost 0 bases and 15 bases, there was a span of 26 bases. The CDR3 runs 17 residues. This chain's CDR3 is CASSQDFPAGEALIVFF. The CDR3 DNA sequence: TGCGCCAGCAGCCAAGATTTTCCCGCAGGGGAGGCATTAATTGTGTTTTTT.